This T cell receptor beta chain was identified during a study of shared clonotypes between healthy human individuals. Notes on the study in general: Few donors limited the genetic and exposure-history diversity represented. Researchers sampled blood only, noting tissue repertoires likely differ.

A word on this clone: Its target is not known.

Germline V lookup: CDR1 SGHTA, CDR2 FQGNSA. The CDR3 consists of 15 residues. Trimming took 4 bases from V and 8 from J; bases not matched to a gene: 9. Only Caucasian adults living in Nashville, Tennessee made up the donor group. Deep-level settings were used for running the assay. Sequenced by immunoSEQ multiplex PCR; TCRdb stores in-frame clones only, minus some. The sample lists 500,000 to 650,000 clones, around 76% occurring once. The sequencing sample was made of PBMCs. V usage is TRBV7-2 and J usage is TRBJ1-1, with 11 bases fitting TRBD1. This TCR was recovered from a woman between 35 and 50 years old in good health. Some clones in this sample may be carry-over from other donors' samples. The CDR3 loop reads CASSYLRDRGDEAFF. For the CDR3, the DNA is TGTGCCAGCAGCTACCTCCGGGACAGGGGGGACGAAGCTTTCTTT.